This T cell receptor (beta chain) stems from a study of blood T cell repertoires in COVID-19. Study-level information: Donors in the United States, Italy and Spain gave samples during acute or convalescent COVID-19. Sources were T cells, B-cell-depleted T cells, or PBMCs; the material itself was cDNA or gDNA.

The CDR3 is made up of 14 amino acids. The V gene's germline CDR1 is MNHEY and CDR2 SMNVEV (reference sequence). V was cut by 2 bases and J by 7 bases, with 11 bases left in between. The assay was immunoSEQ multiplex PCR, and TCRdb's table has in-frame clones only and misses some. The data contain 300,000 to 350,000 clones, about nine tenths of them singletons. The sequencing sample was made of peripheral blood. The clonotype comes from a young man with active or convalescent COVID-19. The chain is built from TRBV27 and TRBJ2-2; the D gene is possibly TRBD1 (7 bases). The CDR3 DNA is TGTGCCAGCAGTTTACAGGGGGGCCACGGGGAGCTGTTTTTT. The encoded protein is CASSLQGGHGELFF.